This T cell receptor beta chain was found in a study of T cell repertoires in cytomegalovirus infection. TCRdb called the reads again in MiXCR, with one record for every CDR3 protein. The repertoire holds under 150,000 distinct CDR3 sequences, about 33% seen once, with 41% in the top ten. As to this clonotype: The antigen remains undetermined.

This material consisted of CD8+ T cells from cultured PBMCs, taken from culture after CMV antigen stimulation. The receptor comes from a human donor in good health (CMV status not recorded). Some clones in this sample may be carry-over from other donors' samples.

The CDR3 protein is CASSWVGQGARNQPQHF. The DNA for the CDR3 is TGTGCCAGTAGTTGGGTTGGACAGGGGGCGCGTAATCAGCCCCAGCATTTT. This rearrangement joins TRBV19 to TRBJ1-5, with 11 bases matching TRBD1. CDR3 size: 17 residues. V lost 5 bases to trimming and J lost 4 bases; unmatched junction nucleotides: 10. Looked up from germline, CDR1 is LNHDA and CDR2 is SQIVND (reference sequence).